The 18 T cell receptor beta chains below all came from one sample that was sequenced in a study of T-cell reconstitution after alpha-beta-depleted transplantation in children. Unique molecular identifiers were used in preparing the TCRbeta library. Via MiXCR, TCRdb re-called the PCR reads, giving one row per CDR3 protein. Here the sample spans around 480,000 distinct CDR3 sequences, approximately 32% being singletons. The source was PBMCs from the stem cell graft donor, collected from the stem cell graft. The receptors shown here come from a human donor who donated a stem cell graft to a child with aplastic anemia.

The chain couples TRBV19 to TRBJ1-1, with D unresolved. V was pared by 6 bases and J by 5 bases, with 16 bases between. This CDR3 has 14 amino acids. Germline CDR1 is LNHDA and CDR2 is SQIVND (reference sequence). Here the CDR3 reads CASSEGPQRTEAFF. In DNA form, the CDR3 reads TGTGCCAGTAGCGAAGGGCCCCAACGGACTGAAGCTTTCTTT.

The V gene is TRBV7-2, the J gene TRBJ2-7; D assignment may be TRBD1 or TRBD2 (5 bases each). The CDR3 covers 11 residues. Trimming removed 5 bases from V and 9 bases from J, with 11 bases in between. The germline V gene has CDR1 SGHTA and CDR2 FQGNSA. The CDR3 DNA reads as TGTGCCAGCAGCCATCGGGGCGTGCAGTACTTC. Protein sequence: CASSHRGVQYF.

This rearrangement joins TRBV20-1 to TRBJ2-3, with 7 bases identical to TRBD2. V trimming: 7 bases; J trimming: 4 bases; junction bases outside the gene matches: 5. Germline V gene data show CDR1 as DFQATT and CDR2 as SNEGSKA (reference sequence). The CDR3 spans 12 residues. The CDR3 spells CSVESGADTQYF. The CDR3 nucleotides read TGCAGTGTCGAAAGCGGGGCAGATACGCAGTATTTT.

The chain recombines TRBV27 with TRBJ2-1, with TRBD2 matching 8 bases. The CDR3 runs 16 residues. V lost 0 bases and J lost 7; bases outside the gene matches: 8. Germline V gene data show CDR1 as MNHEY and CDR2 as SMNVEV (reference sequence). Here the CDR3 DNA reads TGTGCCAGCAGTTTATCGATGGGACTAGTGATTAATGAGCAGTTCTTC. This translates into CASSLSMGLVINEQFF.

The rearrangement links TRBV7-9 to TRBJ1-1; 8 bases align to TRBD1. The CDR3 is 14 amino acids. The V gene end was trimmed by 5 bases and the J gene end by 1 base; junction bases not matched to a gene: 3. Germline CDR1 reads SEHNR; CDR2 reads FQNEAQ (reference sequence). The chain's CDR3 is CASSAQGANTEAFF. The CDR3, as DNA: TGTGCCAGCAGCGCCCAGGGGGCGAACACTGAAGCTTTCTTT.

In its sample, this clonotype was seen a few times. The rearrangement links TRBV5-5 to TRBJ1-5; D unresolved. This CDR3 contains 14 residues. Between the trimmed V and J ends, which lost 4 bases and 8 bases, there was a span of 16 bases. Germline V gives CDR1 SGHKS, CDR2 YYEKEE (reference sequence). As DNA, the CDR3 is TGTGCCAGCAGCCTTGGCCCAACGCGGGAGCCCCAGCATTTT. Its protein is CASSLGPTREPQHF. Using reference TRBV5-5 and TRBJ1-5 for the parts outside the CDR3, the full variable domain is DAGVTQSPTHLIKTRGQQVTLRCSPISGHKSVSWYQQVLGQGPQFIFQYYEKEERGRGNFPDRFSARQFPNYSSELNVNALLLGDSALYLCASSLGPTREPQHFGDGTRLSIL.

This chain joins TRBV4-3 and TRBJ2-1; 10 bases are shared with TRBD2. Looked up from germline, CDR1 is LGHNA and CDR2 is YSLEER. V lost 0 bases to trimming and J lost 15 bases; unmatched junction nucleotides: 8. The CDR3 is made up of 14 amino acids. The chain's CDR3 is CASSQDSSGRVRFF. The DNA for the CDR3 is TGCGCCAGCAGCCAAGATTCTAGCGGGAGAGTCAGGTTCTTC.

Only a few counts were recorded for this clonotype. The rearrangement uses TRBV5-1 and TRBJ2-3; 8 nucleotides match TRBD2. The CDR3 has 15 residues. After removal of 7 bases from V and 2 bases from J, the junction contained 9 bases not matched to a gene. The germline V gene has CDR1 SGHRS and CDR2 YFSETQ. CDR3 region: CASLAGGGTTDTQYF. The CDR3 DNA sequence: TGCGCCAGCCTAGCGGGCGGAGGGACCACAGATACGCAGTATTTT.

V and J are TRBV7-2 and TRBJ1-3; 8 nucleotides agree with TRBD1. The germline gives CDR1 SGHTA, CDR2 FQGNSA. CDR3 length: 15 amino acids. Losses at the gene ends were 6 bases for V and 8 bases for J; bases not matched to a gene: 12. CDR3 DNA sequence: TGTGCCAGCAGACCAGGGCCGGGACAGGTTCACACCATATATTTT. Its translation is CASRPGPGQVHTIYF.

The rearrangement links TRBV4-3 to TRBJ2-1; unclear D gene. With 0 bases removed from V and 12 bases from J, the gap between germline ends came to 18 bases. Germline V gene lookup returns CDR1 LGHNA and CDR2 YSLEER. The CDR3 loop spans 15 amino acids. DNA of the CDR3: TGCGCCAGCAGCCAAGATCTAGGAGTTAGGGATTCGCAGTTCTTC. Encoded protein: CASSQDLGVRDSQFF.

This clonotype came up a few times. The chain recombines TRBV19 with TRBJ2-5, with D possibly matching TRBD1 (6 bases). Germline values: CDR1 LNHDA, CDR2 SQIVND (reference sequence). V was shortened by 5 bases and J by 0 bases, with 16 bases between the two germline ends. This CDR3 spans 16 amino acids. The CDR3 sequence: CASSPWDNTYQETQYF. The CDR3 DNA sequence: TGTGCCAGTAGTCCCTGGGACAACACCTACCAAGAGACCCAGTACTTC.

The chain couples TRBV18 to TRBJ1-1; D remains unclear. Germline V lookup: CDR1 KGHSH, CDR2 LQKENI. V lost 1 base, J lost 0 bases, and 9 bases lay in between. The CDR3 consists of 15 residues. The CDR3 region has the DNA TGTGCCAGCTCACCACAGGGAGCCATGAACACTGAAGCTTTCTTT. Translated, it gives CASSPQGAMNTEAFF.

The chain recombines TRBV4-1 with TRBJ1-2; D ambiguous. The CDR3 totals 13 residues. The V gene lost 0 bases and the J gene lost 4 bases, with 6 bases spanning the gap. CDR1 and CDR2 (germline): MGHRA, YSYEKL. CDR3 sequence (DNA): TGCGCCAGCAGCCAAGATACAGTCTATGGCTACACCTTC. Its translation is CASSQDTVYGYTF.

V and J are TRBV4-2 and TRBJ1-6, with D unclear. CDR1 is LGHNA and CDR2 is YNFKEQ in the germline V gene. V was pared by 6 bases and J by 14 bases, with 26 bases between. The CDR3 sequence is 16 residues long. DNA for the CDR3: TGTGCCAGCAGGATGGACGGGTCCAGCCAAATTCGGACCCTCCACTTT. Amino acid sequence: CASRMDGSSQIRTLHF.

This clonotype was observed a handful of times. The chain uses TRBV5-6 and TRBJ1-2; D gene ambiguous. V was pared by 4 bases and J by 8 bases, with 15 bases between. Germline V gives CDR1 SGHDT, CDR2 YYEEEE. The CDR3 contains 13 residues. The DNA of the CDR3 is TGTGCCAGCAGCCCGTCGACTACCTCGGGCTACACCTTC. Translated: CASSPSTTSGYTF. The variable domain in full, with the rest retrieved from reference TRBV5-6 and TRBJ1-2, is DAGVTQSPTHLIKTRGQQVTLRCSPKSGHDTVSWYQQALGQGPQFIFQYYEEEERQRGNFPDRFSGHQFPNYSSELNVNALLLGDSALYLCASSPSTTSGYTFGSGTRLTVV.

In its sample, this clonotype was seen once. The chain carries TRBV15 and TRBJ2-5; either TRBD1 or TRBD2 may supply D (6 bases each). This CDR3 has 14 residues. Germline lookup yields CDR1 LNHNV and CDR2 YYDKDF (reference sequence). V shed 9 bases and J shed 3 bases, with 17 bases lying between them. CDR3 sequence (DNA): TGTGCCACGAGCCCGGGGGCAGATAAAGAGACCCAGTACTTC. Protein sequence: CATSPGADKETQYF.

The chain is built from TRBV7-3 and TRBJ2-7; D gene ambiguous. The CDR3 extends over 13 amino acids. With 4 bases removed from V and 3 bases from J, the gap between germline ends came to 10 bases. From germline, CDR1 is SGHTA and CDR2 FQGTGA. CDR3 in amino acids: CASSYGQSYEQYF. Written as DNA, the CDR3 is TGTGCCAGCAGCTATGGGCAAAGCTACGAGCAGTACTTC.

The chain carries TRBV6-6 and TRBJ2-1; D is undetermined. With 6 bases removed from V and 8 bases from J, the gap between germline ends came to 11 bases. The germline CDR1 and CDR2 sequences are MNHNY and SVGAGI (reference sequence). There are 12 residues in the CDR3. CDR3 in amino acids: CASSHPAYEQFF. In DNA form, the CDR3 reads TGTGCCAGCAGCCACCCGGCTTATGAGCAGTTCTTC.